This paragraph covers one T cell receptor (beta chain) sequence. As yet, its antigen is unknown. This specimen comes from a study of T cell repertoires in cytomegalovirus infection. Overall study context: Public signatures in TCR beta pointed to CMV infection and matching HLA type. Findings of the study overall: Of the TCR beta families, the public ones yielded a cumulative frequency that identified carriers of CMV plus the relevant HLA. The study found HLA-C-restricted CMV-specific TCR beta clonotypes dominating the ex vivo response.

A single record per CDR3 protein comes from TCRdb applying MiXCR to the reads. The table has about 360,000 distinct CDR3 sequences, 18% seen once; the top ten hold 7.5% to 9%. Sequencing was done on a sample of PBMCs. This TCR was sampled from a human donor in good health (CMV status not recorded). Some clones in this sample may be carry-over from other donors' samples.

In nucleotides, the CDR3 is TGTGCCAGTAGACCCTACACCGGGGAGCTGTTTTTT. Its translation: CASRPYTGELFF. The V call is TRBV19, the J call TRBJ2-2; D unclear. Germline CDR1 is LNHDA and CDR2 is SQIVND (reference sequence). V lost 6 bases and J lost 3, with 5 bases in between. The CDR3 runs 12 residues. The full variable domain, rest sourced from reference TRBV19 and TRBJ2-2, is DGGITQSPKYLFRKEGQNVTLSCEQNLNHDAMYWYRQDPGQGLRLIYYSQIVNDFQKGDIAEGYSVSREKKESFPLTVTSAQKNPTAFYLCASRPYTGELFFGEGSRLTVL.